One and the same sample provided the 6 T cell receptor beta chains below, sequenced in a study of blood T cell repertoires in COVID-19. Measured with immunoSEQ multiplex PCR; TCRdb has only the in-frame clones, and not every one. This sample carries some 110,000 clones, roughly nine tenths of them seen once, and the ten largest clones take roughly 7.9%. Sequencing was done on a sample of peripheral blood. The receptors stem from a man between 65 and 85 years old who had recovered from COVID-19.

The chain is built from TRBV5-4 and TRBJ2-1; 8 bases line up with TRBD2. The CDR3 extends over 15 amino acids. After removal of 4 bases from V and 4 bases from J, the junction contained 7 bases not matched to a gene. Germline values: CDR1 SGHNT, CDR2 YYREEE (reference sequence). CDR3 protein: CASSIWTSSYNEQFF. The CDR3 DNA reads TGTGCCAGCAGCATCTGGACTAGCAGTTACAATGAGCAGTTCTTC. The full variable domain, with the rest looked up from reference TRBV5-4 and TRBJ2-1, is ETGVTQSPTHLIKTRGQQVTLRCSSQSGHNTVSWYQQALGQGPQFIFQYYREEENGRGNFPPRFSGLQFPNYSSELNVNALELDDSALYLCASSIWTSSYNEQFFGPGTRLTVL.

The genes are TRBV5-6 and TRBJ2-7; weak D call: TRBD1 (5 bases). Germline V CDR1 and CDR2: SGHDT, YYEEEE. The CDR3 spans 14 residues. Between the trimmed V and J ends, which lost 1 base and 5 bases, there was a span of 13 bases. This CDR3 reads CASSLKAGFDEQYF. CDR3 nucleotides: TGTGCCAGCAGCTTGAAGGCAGGGTTCGACGAGCAGTACTTC.

This clone was detected only once. The chain uses TRBV3-1 (or the pseudogene TRBV3-2) and TRBJ2-4; 9 nucleotides line up with TRBD2. V shed 4 bases and J 8 bases; nucleotides not matched to a gene: 9. This CDR3 comprises 15 residues. Germline lookup yields CDR1 LGHDT and CDR2 YNNKEL (reference sequence). The CDR3 protein is CASSRTSVSRYIQYF. In nucleotides, the CDR3 is TGTGCCAGCAGCCGGACTAGCGTCAGTAGGTACATTCAGTACTTC.

The CDR3 region is CASSSGLAYNEQFF. CDR3 nucleotide sequence: TGTGCCAGCAGCTCGGGACTGGCATACAATGAGCAGTTCTTC. This sequence joins TRBV9 and TRBJ2-1; tentative D call: TRBD2 (6 bases). The CDR3 has 14 residues. CDR1 is SGDLS, CDR2 YYNGEE, per germline. Trimming removed 4 bases at V and 4 bases at J, with 12 bases between. The full variable domain, in which reference TRBV9 and TRBJ2-1 provide the parts outside the CDR3, is DSGVTQTPKHLITATGQRVTLRCSPRSGDLSVYWYQQSLDQGLQFLIQYYNGEERAKGNILERFSAQQFPDLHSELNLSSLELGDSALYFCASSSGLAYNEQFFGPGTRLTVL.

This chain uses TRBV12-3 or TRBV12-4 with TRBJ2-3; D might be TRBD2 (5 bases). Trimming cost V 5 bases and J 10 bases, with 10 bases left between them. The CDR3 runs 11 residues. This CDR3 reads CASSTGMPQYF. The DNA for the CDR3 is TGTGCCAGCAGTACCGGGATGCCGCAGTATTTT.

This clone was detected only a few times. This chain connects TRBV4-1 to TRBJ2-2; possibly TRBD1 for D (6 bases). Germline CDR1 and CDR2: MGHRA and YSYEKL. The CDR3 is 18 residues long. The V gene lost 1 base and the J gene lost 12 bases, with 27 bases spanning the gap. The CDR3 loop is CASSQGLQGPTLHRKLFF. CDR3 nucleotides: TGCGCCAGCAGCCAAGGGTTACAGGGCCCCACCCTACACCGAAAGCTGTTTTTT.